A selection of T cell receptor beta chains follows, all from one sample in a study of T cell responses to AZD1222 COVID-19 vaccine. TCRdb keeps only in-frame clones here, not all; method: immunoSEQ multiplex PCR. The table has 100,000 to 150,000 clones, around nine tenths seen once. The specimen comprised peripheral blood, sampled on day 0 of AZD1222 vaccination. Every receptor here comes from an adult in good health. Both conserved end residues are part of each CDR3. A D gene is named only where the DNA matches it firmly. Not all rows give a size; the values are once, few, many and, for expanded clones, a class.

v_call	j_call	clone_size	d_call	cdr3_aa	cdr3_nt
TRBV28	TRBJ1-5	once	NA	CASSLQQAINQPQHF	TGTGCCAGCAGTTTACAACAGGCGATCAATCAGCCCCAGCATTTT
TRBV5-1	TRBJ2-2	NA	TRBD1	CATNDRGDLNTGELFF	TGCGCCACCAACGACAGGGGTGACCTGAACACCGGGGAGCTGTTTTTT
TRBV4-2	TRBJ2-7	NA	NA	CASSQDTRAYEQYF	TGTGCCAGCAGCCAAGATACTCGCGCCTACGAGCAGTACTTC
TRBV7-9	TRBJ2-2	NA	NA	CASSSSRSGGELFF	TGTGCCAGCAGCTCCTCACGATCTGGCGGGGAGCTGTTTTTT
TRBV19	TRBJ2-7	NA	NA	CASSIVAGPYEQYF	TGTGCCAGTAGTATAGTGGCAGGGCCCTACGAGCAGTACTTC
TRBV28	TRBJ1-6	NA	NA	CASSRPGISYNSPLHF	TGTGCCAGCAGTAGGCCAGGTATCTCCTATAATTCACCCCTCCACTTT
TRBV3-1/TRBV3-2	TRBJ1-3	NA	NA	CASSQGGTGNTIYF	TGTGCCAGCAGCCAAGGGGGTACTGGAAACACCATATATTTT
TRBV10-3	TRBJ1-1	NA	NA	CAISESWRMNTEAFF	TGTGCCATCAGTGAGTCGTGGCGGATGAACACTGAAGCTTTCTTT
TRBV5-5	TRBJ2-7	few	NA	CASSPLTGAEQYF	TGTGCCAGCAGCCCCTTGACAGGAGCCGAGCAGTACTTC
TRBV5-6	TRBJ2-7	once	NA	CASSLPDSSYEQYF	TGTGCCAGCAGCTTGCCAGATAGCTCCTACGAGCAGTACTTC
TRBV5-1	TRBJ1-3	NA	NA	CASSLGGTTSSGNTIYF	TGCGCCAGCAGCTTGGGAGGCACAACCAGCTCTGGAAACACCATATATTTT
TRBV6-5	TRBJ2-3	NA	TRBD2	CASRGGSSTQYF	TGTGCCAGCAGAGGCGGGAGTAGTACGCAGTATTTT
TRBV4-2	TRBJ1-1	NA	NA	CASSQGDTKNTEAFF	TGTGCCAGCAGCCAGGGGGACACTAAGAACACTGAAGCTTTCTTT
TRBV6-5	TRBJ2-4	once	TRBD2	CASSLGGSTANIQYF	TGTGCCAGCAGTTTGGGCGGGAGTACTGCAAACATTCAGTACTTC
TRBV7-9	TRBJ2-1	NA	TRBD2	CASSTRGRGRYNEQFF	TGTGCCAGCAGCACCCGTGGGCGCGGGAGATATAATGAGCAGTTCTTC
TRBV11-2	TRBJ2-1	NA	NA	CASSLQPSRLRNEQFF	TGTGCCAGCAGCTTACAGCCTAGCAGGCTGCGCAATGAGCAGTTCTTC
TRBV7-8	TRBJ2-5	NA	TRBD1	CASSLRQGHQETQYF	TGTGCCAGCAGCTTACGACAGGGGCACCAAGAGACCCAGTACTTC
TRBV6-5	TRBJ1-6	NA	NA	CASSYDDNSPLHF	TGTGCCAGCAGTTACGATGACAATTCACCCCTCCACTTT
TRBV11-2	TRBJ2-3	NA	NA	CASSPLRSPGSTDTQYF	TGTGCCAGCAGCCCCTTACGATCCCCCGGGAGCACAGATACGCAGTATTTT
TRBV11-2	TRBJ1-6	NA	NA	CASSLVENSPLHF	TGTGCCAGCAGCTTAGTAGAGAATTCACCCCTCCACTTT
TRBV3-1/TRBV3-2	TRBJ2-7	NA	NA	CASSLIIGMSSYEQYF	TGTGCCAGCAGCCTTATAATCGGGATGAGCTCCTACGAGCAGTACTTC
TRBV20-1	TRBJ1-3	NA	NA	CSARAGYTIYF	TGCAGTGCTAGGGCCGGGTACACCATATATTTT
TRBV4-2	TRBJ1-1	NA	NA	CASSQESNMNTEAFF	TGTGCCAGCAGCCAAGAGTCCAACATGAACACTGAAGCTTTCTTT
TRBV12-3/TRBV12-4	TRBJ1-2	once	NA	CASSLGRFGYTF	TGTGCCAGCAGTTTGGGCAGGTTTGGCTACACCTTC
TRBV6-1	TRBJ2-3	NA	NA	CASSDRAGRADTQYF	TGTGCCAGCAGTGATCGGGCAGGGCGGGCAGATACGCAGTATTTT
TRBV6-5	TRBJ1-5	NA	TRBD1	CASSYQTGNNQPQHF	TGTGCCAGCAGTTACCAGACAGGGAACAATCAGCCCCAGCATTTT
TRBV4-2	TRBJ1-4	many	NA	CASSQDLWGQDEKLFF	TGTGCCAGCAGCCAAGATCTCTGGGGGCAAGATGAAAAACTGTTTTTT
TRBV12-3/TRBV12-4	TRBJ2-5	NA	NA	CASSGRQDGTQYF	TGTGCCAGCAGTGGACGACAGGATGGGACCCAGTACTTC
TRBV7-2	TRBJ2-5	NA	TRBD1	CASSFALGTGEETQYF	TGTGCCAGCAGCTTTGCCTTGGGGACAGGGGAGGAGACCCAGTACTTC
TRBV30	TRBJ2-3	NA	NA	CAWSVGGKTQYF	TGTGCCTGGAGTGTTGGAGGGAAGACGCAGTATTTT
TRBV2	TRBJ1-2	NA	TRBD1	CASRLDRAVYGYTF	TGTGCCAGCAGACTTGACAGGGCTGTGTATGGCTACACCTTC
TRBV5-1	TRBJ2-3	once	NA	CASSLPSGLGTDTQYF	TGCGCCAGCAGCCTCCCATCGGGCCTCGGGACAGATACGCAGTATTTT
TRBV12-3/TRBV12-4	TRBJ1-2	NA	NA	CASSFMGGYTF	TGTGCCAGCAGCTTTATGGGTGGCTACACCTTC
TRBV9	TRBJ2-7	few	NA	CASSPGTGPYEQYF	TGTGCCAGCAGCCCCGGGACTGGCCCCTACGAGCAGTACTTC
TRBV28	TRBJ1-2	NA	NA	CASSPGSGAYGYTF	TGTGCCAGCAGTCCGGGGTCAGGTGCTTATGGCTACACCTTC
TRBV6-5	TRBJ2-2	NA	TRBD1	CASMDRANTGELFF	TGTGCCAGCATGGACAGGGCGAACACCGGGGAGCTGTTTTTT
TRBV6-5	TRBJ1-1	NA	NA	CASRPGPQNTEAFF	TGTGCCAGCAGACCGGGACCCCAAAACACTGAAGCTTTCTTT
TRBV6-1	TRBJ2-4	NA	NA	CASSEVRFGKNIQYF	TGTGCCAGCAGTGAAGTTCGGTTTGGCAAAAACATTCAGTACTTC
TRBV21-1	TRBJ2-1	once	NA	CASSKERRGYNEQFF	TGTGCCAGCAGCAAAGAGCGTAGGGGCTACAATGAGCAGTTCTTC
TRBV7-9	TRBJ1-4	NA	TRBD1	CASSSGTGVNEKLFF	TGTGCCAGCAGCTCCGGGACAGGGGTTAATGAAAAACTGTTTTTT
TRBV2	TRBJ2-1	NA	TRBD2	CASRGGPSGRSYNEQFF	TGTGCCAGCAGGGGGGGGCCTAGCGGGAGGTCCTACAATGAGCAGTTCTTC
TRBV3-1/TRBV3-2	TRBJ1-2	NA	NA	CASSHESRPEGYTF	TGTGCCAGCAGCCATGAGAGCCGCCCAGAGGGCTACACCTTC
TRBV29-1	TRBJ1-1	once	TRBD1	CSGTGFMNTEAFF	TGCAGCGGGACAGGGTTCATGAACACTGAAGCTTTCTTT
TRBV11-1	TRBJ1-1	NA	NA	CASSPRGWNTEAFF	TGTGCCAGCAGCCCACGAGGCTGGAACACTGAAGCTTTCTTT
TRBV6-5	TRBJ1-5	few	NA	CASSPGRISNQPQHF	TGTGCCAGCAGCCCCGGACGGATTAGCAATCAGCCCCAGCATTTT
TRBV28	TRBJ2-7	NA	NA	CASRGGPYEQYF	TGTGCCAGTCGAGGGGGTCCCTACGAGCAGTACTTC
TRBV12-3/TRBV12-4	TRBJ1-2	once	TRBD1	CASSFGRGLGYTF	TGTGCCAGCAGTTTCGGCAGGGGGCTAGGCTACACCTTC
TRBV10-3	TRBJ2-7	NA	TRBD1	CAISETTLPRDRTEQYF	TGTGCCATCAGTGAAACCACTCTTCCCCGGGACAGAACGGAGCAGTACTTC
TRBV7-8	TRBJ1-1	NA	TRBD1	CASSLTGNPEAFF	TGTGCCAGCAGCTTGACAGGGAACCCTGAAGCTTTCTTT
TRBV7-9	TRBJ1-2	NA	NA	CASSSITSGYGYTF	TGTGCCAGCAGCTCCATCACATCGGGCTATGGCTACACCTTC
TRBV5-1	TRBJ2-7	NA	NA	CASSLGGPEQYF	TGCGCCAGCAGCTTGGGGGGGCCCGAGCAGTACTTC
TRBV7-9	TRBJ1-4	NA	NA	CASSSDRFDEKLFF	TGTGCCAGCAGCTCCGACAGGTTTGATGAAAAACTGTTTTTT
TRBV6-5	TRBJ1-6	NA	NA	CATFRGMSSPLHF	TGTGCCACCTTCAGGGGAATGAGTTCACCCCTCCACTTT
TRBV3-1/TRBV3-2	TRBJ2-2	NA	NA	CASSQDWRQGGTGELFF	TGTGCCAGCAGCCAAGATTGGAGGCAGGGAGGCACCGGGGAGCTGTTTTTT
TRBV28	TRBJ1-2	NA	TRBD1	CASSSSGTGGRNYGYTF	TGTGCCAGCAGTTCCTCCGGGACAGGGGGCAGGAACTATGGCTACACCTTC
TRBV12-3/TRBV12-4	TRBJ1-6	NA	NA	CASSFNYNSPLHF	TGTGCCAGCAGTTTTAACTATAATTCACCCCTCCACTTT
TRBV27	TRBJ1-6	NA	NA	CASDPSRGRPNSPLHF	TGTGCCAGCGACCCTTCGCGTGGACGGCCGAATTCACCCCTCCACTTT